The source of this TCR beta chain is a study of sequential checkpoint blockade in melanoma. CDR1 and CDR2 from the germline V gene are MGHRA and YSYEKL. Trimming left V 4 bases short and J 0 bases short, with 7 bases between. The CDR3 is 13 amino acids. Method: immunoSEQ multiplex PCR; TCRdb's copy keeps in-frame clones and lacks some. The sample carries 32,000 or so clones, roughly 84% recorded once. Treatment in this sample: randomized to nivolumab then ipilimumab (arm A) or the reverse (arm B). The chain combines TRBV4-1 with TRBJ2-7; D perhaps matches TRBD1 (6 bases). The TCR was taken from a human donor with melanoma. Sequenced here: CD8+ T cells sorted from blood (inferred from file names), sampled from a patient given nivolumab and ipilimumab in sequence. The DNA of the CDR3 is TGCGCCAGCAGCCGAGGGGGCTCCTACGAGCAGTACTTC. Translation: CASSRGGSYEQYF.